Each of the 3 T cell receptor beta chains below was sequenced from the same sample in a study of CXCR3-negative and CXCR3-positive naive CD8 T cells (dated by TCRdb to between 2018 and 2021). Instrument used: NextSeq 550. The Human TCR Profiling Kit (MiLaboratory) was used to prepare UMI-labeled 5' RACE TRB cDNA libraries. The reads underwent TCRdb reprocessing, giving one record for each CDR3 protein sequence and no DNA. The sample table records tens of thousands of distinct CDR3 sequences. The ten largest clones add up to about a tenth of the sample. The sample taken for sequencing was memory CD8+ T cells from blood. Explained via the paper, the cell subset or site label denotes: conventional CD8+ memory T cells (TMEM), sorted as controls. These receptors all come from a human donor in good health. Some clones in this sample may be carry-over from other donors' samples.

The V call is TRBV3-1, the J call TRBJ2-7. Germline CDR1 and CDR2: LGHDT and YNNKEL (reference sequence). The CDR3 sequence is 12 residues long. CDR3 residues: CASSQVFREQYF.

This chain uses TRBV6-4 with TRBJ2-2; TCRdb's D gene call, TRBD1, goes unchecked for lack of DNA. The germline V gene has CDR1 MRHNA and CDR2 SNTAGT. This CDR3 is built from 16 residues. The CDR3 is CASSEGPGTNTGELFF.

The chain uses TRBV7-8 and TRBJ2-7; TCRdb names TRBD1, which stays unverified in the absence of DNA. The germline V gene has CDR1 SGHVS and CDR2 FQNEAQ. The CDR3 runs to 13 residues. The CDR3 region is CASRRNTERQQYF.